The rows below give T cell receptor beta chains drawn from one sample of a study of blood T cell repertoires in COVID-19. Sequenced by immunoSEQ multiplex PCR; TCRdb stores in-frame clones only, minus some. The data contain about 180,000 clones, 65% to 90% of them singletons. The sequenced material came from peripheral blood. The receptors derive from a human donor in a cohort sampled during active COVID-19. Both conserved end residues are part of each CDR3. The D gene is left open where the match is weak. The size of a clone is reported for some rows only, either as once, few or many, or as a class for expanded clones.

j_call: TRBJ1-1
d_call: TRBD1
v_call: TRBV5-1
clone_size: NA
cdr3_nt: TGCGCCAGCAGCCAACAGGGGGGCACTGAAGCTTTCTTT
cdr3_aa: CASSQQGGTEAFF

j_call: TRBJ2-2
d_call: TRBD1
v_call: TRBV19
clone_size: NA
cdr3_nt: TGTGCCAGTAGTATCGGGACAGGGGCTGGGGAGCTGTTTTTT
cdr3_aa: CASSIGTGAGELFF

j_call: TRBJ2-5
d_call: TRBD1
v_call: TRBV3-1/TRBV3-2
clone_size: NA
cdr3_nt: TGTGCCAGCAGCCCAGACAGGGTGGGGACCCAGTACTTC
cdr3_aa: CASSPDRVGTQYF

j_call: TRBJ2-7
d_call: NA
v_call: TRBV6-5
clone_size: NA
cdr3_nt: TGTGCCAGCAGTTACTGGCAGGGCCACGAGCAGTACTTC
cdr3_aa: CASSYWQGHEQYF

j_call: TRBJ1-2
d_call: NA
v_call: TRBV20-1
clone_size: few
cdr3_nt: TGCAGTGCTTGGAGGGATGGCTACACCTTC
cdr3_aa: CSAWRDGYTF

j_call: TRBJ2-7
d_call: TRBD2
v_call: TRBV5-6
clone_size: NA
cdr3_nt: TGTGCCAGCAGCGCGCCGGGGAGGGCCCCCTACGAGCAGTACTTC
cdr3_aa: CASSAPGRAPYEQYF

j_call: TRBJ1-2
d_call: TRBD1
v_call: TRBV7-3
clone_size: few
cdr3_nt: TGTGCCAGCAGCTTAACCCCGGGACAGGGGGGCTACACCTTC
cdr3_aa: CASSLTPGQGGYTF

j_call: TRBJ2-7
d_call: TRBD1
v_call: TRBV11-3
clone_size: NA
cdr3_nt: TGTGCCAGCAGCTCTGGGACAGGGGCCTACGAGCAGTACTTC
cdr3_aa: CASSSGTGAYEQYF

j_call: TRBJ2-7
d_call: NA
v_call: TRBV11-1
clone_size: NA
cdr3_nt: TGTGCCAGCAGCTTAGGGCAGGGATACTACGAGCAGTACTTC
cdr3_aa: CASSLGQGYYEQYF

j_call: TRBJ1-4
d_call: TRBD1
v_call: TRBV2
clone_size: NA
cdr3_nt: TGTGCCAGCAGTGCGTTGACAGGGAGAGATGAAAAACTGTTTTTT
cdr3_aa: CASSALTGRDEKLFF

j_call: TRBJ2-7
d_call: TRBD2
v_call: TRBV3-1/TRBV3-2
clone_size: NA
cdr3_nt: TGTGCCAGCAGCCCTGGACTAGCGGGGGACTCCTACGAGCAGTACTTC
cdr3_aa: CASSPGLAGDSYEQYF

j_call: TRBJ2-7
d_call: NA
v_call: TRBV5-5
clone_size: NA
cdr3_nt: TGTGCCAGCAGCCGGATCGGGAGTTACTCATCCGAGCAGTACTTC
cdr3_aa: CASSRIGSYSSEQYF

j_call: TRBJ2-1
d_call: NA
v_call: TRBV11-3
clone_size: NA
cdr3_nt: TGTGCCAGCAGCTCTTCAGGGAAGGGTGACAATGAGCAGTTCTTC
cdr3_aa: CASSSSGKGDNEQFF

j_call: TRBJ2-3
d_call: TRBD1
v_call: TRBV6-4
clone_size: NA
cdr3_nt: TGTGCCAGCAGTATACAGGGGATGAGCACAGATACGCAGTATTTT
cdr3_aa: CASSIQGMSTDTQYF

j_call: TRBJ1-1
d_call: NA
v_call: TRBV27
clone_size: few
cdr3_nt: TGTGCCAGCAGTCCCGGACAGAGGAACACTGAAGCTTTCTTT
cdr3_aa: CASSPGQRNTEAFF

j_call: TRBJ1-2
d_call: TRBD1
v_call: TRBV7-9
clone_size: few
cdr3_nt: TGTGCCAGCAGCTTTTCAGACAGGGCGACCTATGGCTACACCTTC
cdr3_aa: CASSFSDRATYGYTF

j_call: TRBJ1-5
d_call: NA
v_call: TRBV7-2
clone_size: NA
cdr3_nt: TGTGCCAGCAGCTTAGGAGGGATCCAGCCCCAGCATTTT
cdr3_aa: CASSLGGIQPQHF

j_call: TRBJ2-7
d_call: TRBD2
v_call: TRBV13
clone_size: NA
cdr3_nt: TGTGCCAGCATCGAGGGACTAGCGGGATCCGAGCAGTACTTC
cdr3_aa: CASIEGLAGSEQYF